The present T cell receptor beta chain was sequenced within a study of blood T cell repertoires in COVID-19. Whole-study context: Sample material is recorded as cDNA or gDNA derived from T cells, B-cell-depleted T cells, or PBMCs.

This clone has only a few counts. Germline CDR1 is SEHNR and CDR2 is FQNEAQ (reference sequence). CDR3 length: 15 residues. After removal of 6 bases from V and 9 bases from J, the junction contained 15 bases not matched to a gene. As originally analysed: Counts of nucleated cells, estimated from reference gene primer amplification, were obtained. Sequencing was performed with immunoSEQ multiplex PCR; in TCRdb, only in-frame clones are kept and a portion is missing. Clonal size and the V and J genes are those of that table, whereas D and trimming came from the DNA. The sample includes about 270,000 clones, around 90% of them seen just once.

This TCR came from a person aged 18 to 29 with COVID-19, enrolled during active disease. J is TRBJ2-7 and V is TRBV7-9, with TRBD1 matching over 9 bases. What was sequenced was peripheral blood. CDR3 amino acids: CASSRQPGQGSGQYF. In DNA, the CDR3 is TGTGCCAGCAGTCGCCAACCGGGACAGGGTTCCGGGCAGTACTTC.